This T cell receptor beta chain was documented in a study of T cells in localized non-small cell lung cancer. Findings of the study overall: Analysis by sequencing included only one tumor region, so heterogeneity remains possible. Paired adjacent lung recovered a median around 60 of the top 100 tumor clones. Uninvolved adjacent lung had more T cell clonality than any other tissue, topping tumor.

The CDR3 loop spans 17 amino acids. CDR1 is KGHSH, CDR2 LQKENI, per germline. Between the trimmed V and J ends, which lost 3 bases and 1 base, there was a span of 16 bases. Produced via immunoSEQ multiplex PCR; TCRdb's table is partial and in-frame only. The sample shows around 140,000 clones, more than 80% of them seen only once. With regard to this clone: What it binds is not known.

The material was peripheral blood, obtained before any cancer treatment. This receptor was obtained from a female donor older than 55 with stage I lung adenocarcinoma. The chain uses TRBV18 and TRBJ1-3; D unclear. The CDR3 region has the DNA TGTGCCAGCTCACCGAACCTGCTTCGGATTTCTGGAAACACCATATATTTT. As protein: CASSPNLLRISGNTIYF.